These 30 T cell receptor beta chains were all obtained from the same sample, sequenced in a study of identical twins. TCRdb re-analysed the 5' RACE reads in MiXCR, keeping a single row per CDR3 protein. The repertoire has 350,000 to 600,000 distinct CDR3 sequences, 13% to 15% of them found once; the top ten carry around 0.57%. In addition, the sample was reused for a study of yellow fever vaccine responses in identical twins.

Sequencing was carried out using CD4+ T cells sorted from blood. The receptors were sampled from a woman between 18 and 29 years old in good health.

The chain uses TRBV19 and TRBJ1-5; tentatively, D is TRBD1 (6 bases). CDR3 length: 16 amino acids. CDR1 is LNHDA and CDR2 is SQIVND in the germline V gene (reference sequence). The V end was cut by 7 bases, the J end by 0 bases, with 16 bases between. This chain's CDR3 is CASTLRTDYSNQPQHF. In DNA, the CDR3 is TGTGCCAGTACCCTAAGGACAGACTATAGCAATCAGCCCCAGCATTTT. Filled out from reference TRBV19 and TRBJ1-5, the complete variable domain reads DGGITQSPKYLFRKEGQNVTLSCEQNLNHDAMYWYRQDPGQGLRLIYYSQIVNDFQKGDIAEGYSVSREKKESFPLTVTSAQKNPTAFYLCASTLRTDYSNQPQHFGDGTRLSIL.

This chain links TRBV20-1 with TRBJ2-1; 9 bases fit TRBD2. The CDR3 is made up of 12 amino acids. The germline V gene encodes CDR1 DFQATT and CDR2 SNEGSKA (reference sequence). Losses at the gene ends were 3 bases for V and 15 bases for J; bases not matched to a gene: 9. The CDR3 coding sequence is TGCAGTGCTAGTGCTAGCGGGGTCCTGCGGTTCTTC. It translates to CSASASGVLRFF.

J is TRBJ2-3 and V is TRBV24-1, with TRBD2 matching over 8 bases. V was pared by 1 base and J by 1 base, with 21 bases of the junction left unmatched. CDR1 KGHDR and CDR2 SFDVKD come from the germline V gene. This CDR3 is built from 22 residues. Written as DNA, the CDR3 is TGTGCCACCAGTGATTTTCTCCGCGCGGGAGGCGGGAGGAGGTCTCGCACAGATACGCAGTATTTT. It codes for CATSDFLRAGGGRRSRTDTQYF.

J is TRBJ2-1 and V is TRBV14, with D hard to call. The CDR3 contains 13 residues. In germline, CDR1 is SGHDN, CDR2 FVKESK. V gave up 6 bases and J gave up 15 bases, with 21 bases separating them. The CDR3 nucleotides are TGTGCCAGCAGTTCCAAGGACCCTTGGAAACCGTTCTTC. Protein sequence: CASSSKDPWKPFF.

This clonotype appeared a few times. The chain recombines TRBV6-5 with TRBJ1-5; D possibly corresponds to TRBD1 (6 bases). The CDR3 spans 12 residues. Germline values: CDR1 MNHEY, CDR2 SVGAGI. Trimming stripped 8 bases from V and 6 bases from J, with 11 bases between. The CDR3 protein is CASAGAGQPQHF. Here the CDR3 DNA reads TGTGCCAGCGCGGGGGCCGGTCAGCCCCAGCATTTT.

This clonotype occurred a few times. The J gene is TRBJ2-5, the V gene TRBV5-1; no firm D call. V was trimmed by 4 bases and J by 0 bases, leaving 10 bases between them. Per the germline V gene, CDR1 is SGHRS and CDR2 is YFSETQ. This CDR3 has 14 residues. CDR3 sequence: CASSPSEYQETQYF. CDR3 nucleotides: TGCGCCAGCAGCCCGTCAGAGTACCAAGAGACCCAGTACTTC.

This clonotype was recorded many times. The chain uses TRBV5-1 and TRBJ2-5; no definite D call. The CDR3 is made up of 11 amino acids. V dropped 2 bases and J dropped 2 bases, with 1 base sitting between them. Germline loops: CDR1 SGHRS, CDR2 YFSETQ. The CDR3, as DNA: TGCGCCAGCAGCTTTCAAGAGACCCAGTACTTC. It codes for CASSFQETQYF.

The genes are TRBV27 and TRBJ1-6; TRBD1 might be the D (6 bases). There are 15 residues in the CDR3. With 6 bases removed from V and 10 bases from J, the gap between germline ends came to 19 bases. Germline V gene data show CDR1 as MNHEY and CDR2 as SMNVEV (reference sequence). DNA of the CDR3: TGTGCCAGCAGCGACGCCGGGACAACACGATCACCCCTCCACTTT. This codes for CASSDAGTTRSPLHF.

This clonotype has just a few counts. The gene calls are TRBV29-1 and TRBJ2-1; unclear D gene. Trimming stripped 7 bases from V and 0 bases from J, with 16 bases between. The CDR3 runs to 15 residues. Germline CDR1 reads SQVTM; CDR2 reads ANQGSEA. For the CDR3, the DNA is TGCAGCGGTAAGGGTCGGAGTAGCTCCTACAATGAGCAGTTCTTC. It specifies CSGKGRSSSYNEQFF.

The chain is built from TRBV6-2 or TRBV6-3 and TRBJ1-5; tentatively, D is TRBD1 (5 bases). Germline V gene sequence: CDR1 MNHEY, CDR2 SVGEGT. The CDR3 totals 13 residues. The V end was cut by 8 bases, the J end by 4 bases, with 12 bases between. The CDR3 nucleotides are TGTGCCAGCGCAGGGAGAGGAAATCAGCCCCAGCATTTT. Residues: CASAGRGNQPQHF.

The chain joins TRBV28 to TRBJ2-7; possibly TRBD2 for D (5 bases). CDR3 length: 16 residues. Trimming cost V 6 bases and J 3 bases, with 21 bases left between them. The germline CDR1 and CDR2 sequences are MDHEN and SYDVKM. The DNA of the CDR3 is TGTGCCAGCAGCCAACCAGGCCCCGGCGGGCACTACGAGCAGTACTTC. This translates into CASSQPGPGGHYEQYF.

The chain employs TRBV29-1 and TRBJ1-2, with D hard to call. The V gene lost 3 bases and the J gene lost 1 base, with 18 bases spanning the gap. The CDR3 consists of 16 residues. Germline CDR1 and CDR2: SQVTM and ANQGSEA. CDR3 in amino acids: CSVDSLATPLNYGYTF. In DNA, the CDR3 is TGCAGCGTTGACAGTTTGGCGACTCCTCTTAACTATGGCTACACCTTC.

This clonotype was counted between two and nine times. V and J are TRBV9 and TRBJ2-3; 9 nucleotides match TRBD1. CDR3 length: 15 residues. J gave up 5 bases and V 0 bases, and 4 bases lay outside the gene matches. The germline V gene has CDR1 SGDLS and CDR2 YYNGEE. The CDR3, as DNA: TGTGCCAGCAGCGTAGGACAGGGGGGAGGAGATACGCAGTATTTT. This gives the protein CASSVGQGGGDTQYF. The full variable domain, rest sourced from reference TRBV9 and TRBJ2-3, is DSGVTQTPKHLITATGQRVTLRCSPRSGDLSVYWYQQSLDQGLQFLIQYYNGEERAKGNILERFSAQQFPDLHSELNLSSLELGDSALYFCASSVGQGGGDTQYFGPGTRLTVL.

This clonotype appeared a few times. The V call is TRBV5-1, the J call TRBJ1-6; D is possibly TRBD1 (5 bases). CDR1 and CDR2 (germline): SGHRS, YFSETQ. With 4 bases removed from V and 10 bases from J, the gap between germline ends came to 15 bases. The CDR3 is 14 residues long. CDR3 loop: CASSPGLTNSPLHF. The CDR3 DNA sequence: TGCGCCAGCAGCCCGGGGCTAACCAACTCACCCCTCCACTTT.

This clonotype was detected a few times. The chain couples TRBV27 to TRBJ2-1; the match to TRBD2 covers 10 bases. The CDR3 loop spans 15 amino acids. CDR1 MNHEY and CDR2 SMNVEV come from the germline V gene (reference sequence). Trimming removed 4 bases from V and 3 bases from J; junction bases left unmatched: 3. Here the CDR3 DNA reads TGTGCCAGCAGTTCGAGCGGGGGGGACTACAATGAGCAGTTCTTC. The encoded protein is CASSSSGGDYNEQFF.

The rearrangement uses TRBV10-1 and TRBJ2-5; perhaps TRBD1 as D (5 bases). CDR1 and CDR2 from the germline V gene are WNHNN and SYGVQD (reference sequence). The CDR3 totals 16 residues. Trimming pared 4 bases from V and 4 bases from J, leaving 19 bases between. The CDR3 is CASSAGFGARGETQYF. For the CDR3, the DNA is TGCGCCAGCAGTGCCGGGTTTGGAGCTAGGGGAGAGACCCAGTACTTC.

Many counts were recorded for this clonotype. The chain employs TRBV4-3 and TRBJ2-5; 8 bases are shared with TRBD2. Trimming removed 0 bases from V and 4 bases from J; junction bases left unmatched: 7. The CDR3 has 16 amino acids. Germline CDR1 is LGHNA and CDR2 is YSLEER. In DNA form, the CDR3 reads TGCGCCAGCAGCCAAGAGATTAGCGGGACGTCAGAGACCCAGTACTTC. Translation gives CASSQEISGTSETQYF.

The chain is built from TRBV6-2 or TRBV6-3 and TRBJ2-7; D may be TRBD1 (6 bases). The CDR3 sequence is 16 residues long. Trimming left V 6 bases short and J 0 bases short, with 18 bases between. The germline gives CDR1 MNHEY, CDR2 SVGEGT. CDR3 nucleotides: TGTGCCAGCAGACGGGTGCGTGGACAGTCCTCCTACGAGCAGTACTTC. It is translated as CASRRVRGQSSYEQYF.

This clonotype was observed a few times. The chain combines TRBV29-1 with TRBJ1-2; 12 nucleotides line up with TRBD1. CDR3 size: 13 residues. The trim removed 4 bases at V and 7 bases at J, leaving 4 bases unmatched. Germline-derived CDR1 and CDR2 are SQVTM and ANQGSEA. The CDR3 reads CSVGDRGLGGYTF. Here the CDR3 DNA reads TGCAGCGTTGGGGACAGGGGGCTAGGTGGCTACACCTTC.

This clonotype was detected only a few times. The V gene is TRBV19, the J gene TRBJ2-6; TRBD1 is a possible D gene (6 bases). Trimming cost V 5 bases and J 4 bases, with 15 bases left between them. The CDR3 has 16 amino acids. Germline assignment: CDR1 LNHDA and CDR2 SQIVND (reference sequence). The CDR3 spells CASSPGWGPGANVLTF. DNA of the CDR3: TGTGCCAGTAGTCCAGGGTGGGGGCCCGGGGCCAACGTCCTGACTTTC.

This chain links TRBV14 with TRBJ2-7; perhaps TRBD2 as D (5 bases). The V gene lost 6 bases and the J gene lost 2 bases, with 11 bases spanning the gap. Germline-derived CDR1 and CDR2 are SGHDN and FVKESK. This CDR3 spans 13 amino acids. The chain's CDR3 is CASSQRGAYEQYF. Here the CDR3 DNA reads TGTGCCAGCAGTCAACGGGGAGCCTACGAGCAGTACTTC.

CDR3 sequence: CASSPLIRQGGEQYF. The CDR3 DNA is TGCGCCAGCAGCCCCCTAATTCGACAGGGAGGCGAGCAGTACTTC. The chain uses TRBV5-1 and TRBJ2-7; D may be TRBD1 (7 bases). Trimming cost V 4 bases and J 6 bases, with 20 bases left between them. This CDR3 has 15 amino acids. Germline assignment: CDR1 SGHRS and CDR2 YFSETQ.

This clonotype was seen a handful of times. The chain carries TRBV20-1 and TRBJ2-7; 7 bases map to TRBD1. Germline CDR1 reads DFQATT; CDR2 reads SNEGSKA (reference sequence). The CDR3 runs 13 residues. The junction had 6 bases not matched to a gene; V was cut back by 1 base and J by 6 bases. CDR3 sequence reads: CSARGIDRVEQYF. The CDR3 DNA is TGCAGTGCTAGAGGGATCGACAGGGTCGAGCAGTACTTC.

The table lists this clonotype with a few counts. The V gene is TRBV5-1, the J gene TRBJ2-4; D may correspond to TRBD1 or TRBD2 (5 bases each). The ends were cut back, 3 bases at V and 2 bases at J, with 9 bases in the middle. The CDR3 is 14 amino acids. Germline V gene lookup returns CDR1 SGHRS and CDR2 YFSETQ. The CDR3 DNA reads TGCGCCAGCAGCTGGGGGTTAACCAAAAACATTCAGTACTTC. Translation gives CASSWGLTKNIQYF.

The chain recombines TRBV5-1 with TRBJ1-1; 8 bases agree with TRBD1. Germline trimming cut 6 bases from V and 0 bases from J; bases unmatched to any gene: 10. There are 16 residues in the CDR3. Germline V gene sequence: CDR1 SGHRS, CDR2 YFSETQ. The CDR3 sequence: CASTLQGGFMNTEAFF. In DNA form, the CDR3 reads TGCGCCAGCACCCTACAGGGGGGATTCATGAACACTGAAGCTTTCTTT.

The chain carries TRBV20-1 and TRBJ1-6, with D possibly TRBD1 on 5 matching bases. Looked up from germline, CDR1 is DFQATT and CDR2 is SNEGSKA (reference sequence). V lost 8 bases and J 14 bases, leaving 25 bases between the germline ends. The CDR3 extends over 14 amino acids. The CDR3 DNA follows: TGCAGTTGGACATCCACGGGAAAGGATGTATCCCTCCACTTT. This codes for CSWTSTGKDVSLHF.

This clonotype was seen only a few times. The chain joins TRBV30 to TRBJ2-7; TRBD2 aligns across 9 bases. The length of the CDR3 is 18 residues. After removal of 4 bases from V and 4 bases from J, the junction contained 20 bases not matched to a gene. CDR1 and CDR2 (germline): GTSNPN, SVGIG (reference sequence). For the CDR3, the DNA is TGTGCCTGGACCCCGGACCAGCGGGGGGCTTACCCCTTATACGAGCAGTACTTC. Its protein product is CAWTPDQRGAYPLYEQYF.

This clonotype was detected only a few times. The rearrangement links TRBV9 to TRBJ2-7; 7 bases match TRBD1. V lost 0 bases, J lost 2 bases, and 2 bases stayed unmatched. From germline, CDR1 is SGDLS and CDR2 YYNGEE. This CDR3 spans 14 amino acids. Here the CDR3 DNA reads TGTGCCAGCAGCGTAGCCGGGACAGCCTACGAGCAGTACTTC. Encoded protein: CASSVAGTAYEQYF.

This clonotype was recorded many times. V gene TRBV5-1 combines with J gene TRBJ2-5, with TRBD2 matching 8 bases. The germline V gene has CDR1 SGHRS and CDR2 YFSETQ. The V gene end was trimmed by 2 bases and the J gene end by 0 bases; junction bases not matched to a gene: 6. CDR3 length: 16 amino acids. CDR3 nucleotide sequence: TGCGCCAGCAGCTTACATACAGCGGGGGACCAAGAGACCCAGTACTTC. This sequence encodes CASSLHTAGDQETQYF.

This chain links TRBV7-6 with TRBJ1-1; 7 bases line up with TRBD1. The V segment lost 5 bases and the J segment 1 base; nucleotides outside the gene matches: 1. Per the germline V gene, CDR1 is SGHVS and CDR2 is FNYEAQ. The CDR3 loop spans 13 amino acids. CDR3 DNA: TGTGCCAGCAGCCAGGGGGAGAACACTGAAGCTTTCTTT. It specifies CASSQGENTEAFF.